This T cell receptor beta chain originates from a study of shared clonotypes between healthy human individuals. V dropped 4 bases and J dropped 7; count of bases not matched to a gene: 6. The germline CDR1 and CDR2 sequences are SGHRS and YFSETQ. The CDR3 totals 14 residues. Deep-level running was used for the assay. DNA at approximately 200 ng, 30,000 or so T cell genomes, went into sorted-subset replicate PCRs. Profiling relied on immunoSEQ multiplex PCR, and the TCRdb table lists in-frame clones only, not all of them. The sample gives about 1.5 million clones, 95% to 99% of which show up once; around 0.45% is in the top ten. Study-wide points: Donor scarcity curtailed the genetic and exposure-history diversity represented herein. Clonotype sharing among donors was thought likely to change with sequencing depth.

Details on this clone: No antigen is known for it.

The chain has TRBV5-1 and TRBJ2-2; the match to TRBD1 covers 8 bases. This TCR was recovered from a man aged 25-40 years in good health. Sequenced: naive CD4+ T cells sorted from blood. Subset given: CD45RA+ positively selected. CDR3: CASSVQGAGGELFF. The CDR3 DNA sequence: TGCGCCAGCAGCGTCCAGGGGGCCGGCGGGGAGCTGTTTTTT. The entire variable domain, with the rest obtained from reference TRBV5-1 and TRBJ2-2, is as follows: KAGVTQTPRYLIKTRGQQVTLSCSPISGHRSVSWYQQTPGQGLQFLFEYFSETQRNKGNFPGRFSGRQFSNSRSEMNVSTLELGDSALYLCASSVQGAGGELFFGEGSRLTVL.